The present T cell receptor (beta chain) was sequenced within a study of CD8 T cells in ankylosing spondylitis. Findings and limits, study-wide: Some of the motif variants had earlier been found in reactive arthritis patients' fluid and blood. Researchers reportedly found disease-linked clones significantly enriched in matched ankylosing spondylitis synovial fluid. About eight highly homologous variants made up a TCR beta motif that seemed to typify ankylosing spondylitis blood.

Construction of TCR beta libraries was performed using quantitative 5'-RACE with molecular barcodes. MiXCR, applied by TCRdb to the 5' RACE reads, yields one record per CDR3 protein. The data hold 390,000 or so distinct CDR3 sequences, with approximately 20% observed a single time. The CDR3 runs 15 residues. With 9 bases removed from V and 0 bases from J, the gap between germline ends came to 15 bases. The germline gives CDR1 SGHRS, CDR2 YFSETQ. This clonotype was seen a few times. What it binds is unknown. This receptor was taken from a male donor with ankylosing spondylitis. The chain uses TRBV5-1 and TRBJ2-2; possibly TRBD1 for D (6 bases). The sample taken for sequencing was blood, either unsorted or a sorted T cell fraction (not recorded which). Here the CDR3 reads CATSPGQANTGELFF. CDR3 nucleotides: TGCGCCACCTCGCCGGGACAAGCGAACACCGGGGAGCTGTTTTTT.